These T cell receptor beta chains were read from a single sample in a study of cytomegalovirus exposure and HLA in healthy donors. The method was immunoSEQ multiplex PCR; TCRdb's version includes in-frame clones alone and lacks a portion of them. The sample lists some 150,000 clones, around two thirds seen once, with 2% to 2.5% in the top ten. Sequenced sample: PBMCs. Receptor source: a woman aged 60-75 years in good health and CMV-seropositive. Both conserved end residues are part of each CDR3. The D gene is left open where the match is weak. Clone size is stated in some rows and not others, as once, few, many or a class when expanded.

clone size: few
V gene: TRBV5-1
D gene: -
J gene: TRBJ1-1
CDR3 protein: CASSLFQDTEAFF
CDR3 DNA: TGCGCCAGCAGCTTGTTTCAGGACACTGAAGCTTTCTTT

clone size: few
V gene: TRBV2
D gene: TRBD1
J gene: TRBJ1-4
CDR3 protein: CASRTGGDEKLFF
CDR3 DNA: TGTGCCAGCAGGACAGGGGGTGATGAAAAACTGTTTTTT

clone size: -
V gene: TRBV18
D gene: TRBD1
J gene: TRBJ2-7
CDR3 protein: CASSPPGQGFYEQYF
CDR3 DNA: TGTGCCAGCTCACCACCCGGACAGGGATTTTACGAGCAGTACTTC

clone size: few
V gene: TRBV5-4
D gene: TRBD1
J gene: TRBJ2-7
CDR3 protein: CASSNPTGAPYEQYF
CDR3 DNA: TGTGCCAGCAGCAACCCTACAGGGGCTCCCTACGAGCAGTACTTC

clone size: -
V gene: TRBV10-3
D gene: -
J gene: TRBJ2-5
CDR3 protein: CAISEGQSQETQYF
CDR3 DNA: TGTGCCATCAGTGAGGGACAGTCCCAAGAGACCCAGTACTTC

clone size: -
V gene: TRBV25-1
D gene: -
J gene: TRBJ2-2
CDR3 protein: CASSEFGQKGGGELFF
CDR3 DNA: TGTGCCAGCAGTGAATTCGGACAAAAGGGCGGCGGGGAGCTGTTTTTT

clone size: -
V gene: TRBV27
D gene: -
J gene: TRBJ2-7
CDR3 protein: CASSRLGAGEQYF
CDR3 DNA: TGTGCCAGCAGCAGACTAGGGGCGGGCGAGCAGTACTTC

clone size: -
V gene: TRBV7-9
D gene: -
J gene: TRBJ2-1
CDR3 protein: CASSLGGGSYNEQFF
CDR3 DNA: TGTGCCAGCAGCTTAGGAGGGGGTTCCTACAATGAGCAGTTCTTC

clone size: -
V gene: TRBV6-5
D gene: -
J gene: TRBJ2-5
CDR3 protein: CASGRPGETQYF
CDR3 DNA: TGTGCCAGCGGTAGGCCGGGAGAGACCCAGTACTTC

clone size: once
V gene: TRBV5-4
D gene: -
J gene: TRBJ1-4
CDR3 protein: CASSLTGSATNEKLFF
CDR3 DNA: TGTGCCAGCAGCTTGACAGGGTCTGCAACTAATGAAAAACTGTTTTTT

clone size: once
V gene: TRBV6-1
D gene: TRBD1
J gene: TRBJ1-2
CDR3 protein: CASSRRDRQNYGYTF
CDR3 DNA: TGTGCCAGCAGCCGGAGGGACAGGCAGAACTATGGCTACACCTTC

clone size: -
V gene: TRBV7-9
D gene: TRBD2
J gene: TRBJ2-3
CDR3 protein: CASSLGLAGGLTDTQYF
CDR3 DNA: TGTGCCAGCAGCTTGGGCCTAGCGGGAGGGCTGACAGATACGCAGTATTTT

clone size: -
V gene: TRBV6-5
D gene: TRBD1
J gene: TRBJ2-7
CDR3 protein: CASSYQWDRGLEQYF
CDR3 DNA: TGTGCCAGCAGTTACCAATGGGACAGGGGGCTTGAGCAGTACTTC

clone size: once
V gene: TRBV6-5
D gene: TRBD1
J gene: TRBJ2-5
CDR3 protein: CASSGGTGQFETQYF
CDR3 DNA: TGTGCCAGCAGTGGTGGGACAGGGCAGTTTGAGACCCAGTACTTC

clone size: -
V gene: TRBV5-1
D gene: -
J gene: TRBJ1-1
CDR3 protein: CASSFIENTEAFF
CDR3 DNA: TGCGCCAGCAGCTTCATAGAAAACACTGAAGCTTTCTTT

clone size: -
V gene: TRBV6-1
D gene: TRBD2
J gene: TRBJ2-3
CDR3 protein: CASSEAGGNSRLAGGTQYF
CDR3 DNA: TGTGCCAGCAGTGAAGCGGGTGGGAACAGTCGACTAGCGGGAGGTACGCAGTATTTT

clone size: -
V gene: TRBV19
D gene: TRBD1
J gene: TRBJ1-5
CDR3 protein: CASSVTGENQPQHF
CDR3 DNA: TGTGCCAGTAGTGTAACAGGGGAGAATCAGCCCCAGCATTTT

clone size: few
V gene: TRBV7-9
D gene: TRBD1
J gene: TRBJ1-4
CDR3 protein: CASSSTDRVTNEKLFF
CDR3 DNA: TGTGCCAGCAGCTCCACGGACAGGGTCACTAATGAAAAACTGTTTTTT

clone size: -
V gene: TRBV9
D gene: -
J gene: TRBJ2-1
CDR3 protein: CASSVGVDEQFF
CDR3 DNA: TGTGCCAGCAGCGTCGGGGTCGATGAGCAGTTCTTC

clone size: -
V gene: TRBV5-1
D gene: -
J gene: TRBJ1-2
CDR3 protein: CASSLGGDSSDGYTF
CDR3 DNA: TGCGCCAGCAGCTTGGGCGGGGATTCTTCGGATGGCTACACCTTC

clone size: few
V gene: TRBV6-1
D gene: -
J gene: TRBJ2-2
CDR3 protein: CASSGGTGVRGTGELFF
CDR3 DNA: TGTGCCAGCAGTGGAGGGACGGGGGTAAGAGGTACCGGGGAGCTGTTTTTT

clone size: -
V gene: TRBV5-4
D gene: -
J gene: TRBJ2-6
CDR3 protein: CASSLPTGAGANVLTF
CDR3 DNA: TGTGCCAGCAGCTTGCCCACAGGTGCTGGGGCCAACGTCCTGACTTTC

clone size: few
V gene: TRBV2
D gene: TRBD1
J gene: TRBJ1-2
CDR3 protein: CASSETPRGREGYTF
CDR3 DNA: TGTGCCAGCAGTGAAACCCCCAGGGGGCGGGAAGGCTACACCTTC

clone size: -
V gene: TRBV5-1
D gene: TRBD1
J gene: TRBJ2-3
CDR3 protein: CASSLAPSGQTTDTQYF
CDR3 DNA: TGCGCCAGCAGCTTGGCCCCGTCGGGACAGACAACAGATACGCAGTATTTT

clone size: once
V gene: TRBV5-1
D gene: -
J gene: TRBJ2-3
CDR3 protein: CASSLAGITDTQYF
CDR3 DNA: TGCGCCAGCAGCTTGGCGGGAATTACAGATACGCAGTATTTT

clone size: -
V gene: TRBV5-1
D gene: -
J gene: TRBJ1-1
CDR3 protein: CASSLFRGGTEAFF
CDR3 DNA: TGCGCCAGCAGCTTATTTAGGGGGGGCACTGAAGCTTTCTTT

clone size: few
V gene: TRBV5-1
D gene: TRBD1
J gene: TRBJ2-5
CDR3 protein: CASSPDRQETQYF
CDR3 DNA: TGCGCCAGCAGTCCGGACAGGCAAGAGACCCAGTACTTC